Included here is one T cell receptor (beta chain) sequence, with context. The PCR used 60 Vbeta and 13 Jbeta primers. TCRdb keeps only in-frame clones here, not all; method: immunoSEQ multiplex PCR. The listing contains 110,000 to 150,000 clones. The data were taken from a study of cytomegalovirus exposure and HLA in healthy donors. This receptor was taken from a male donor in good health and CMV-seronegative. Sequenced: PBMCs.

The CDR3 DNA reads TGCAGCGTGGGACAGGGGTTCGAAAAACTGTTTTTT. As protein: CSVGQGFEKLFF. The chain carries TRBV29-1 and TRBJ1-4; 10 nucleotides match TRBD1. CDR1 is SQVTM and CDR2 is ANQGSEA in the germline V gene. The CDR3 has 12 residues. J lost 8 bases, V lost 6 bases, and 3 bases had no gene match.